The 19 T cell receptor beta chains given below trace back to one sample, sequenced in a study of regulatory T cells in long-lasting Graves disease. Noted time point: newly diagnosed GD, antithyroid drugs for less than 3 months. Researchers made the TCR library from RNA that was extracted from PBMCs. CDR3 regions were amplified by Arm-PCR using iRepertoire HTBI primers to build TCR beta libraries. TCRdb re-analysed the multiplex PCR reads in MiXCR, keeping a single row per CDR3 protein. The sample has about 470,000 distinct CDR3 sequences, 15% to 20% seen once. This sample was also put to use in a study of T cells in Graves' hyperthyroidism and ophthalmopathy.

Sample: peripheral blood mononuclear cells (PBMCs), taken at new diagnosis, from a patient treated with antithyroid drugs. The receptors come from a man in his forties or fifties with Graves disease.

Worth noting for this clonotype: This may be a read error: a much more frequent sequence differs by one nucleotide. The genes are TRBV20-1 and TRBJ2-7; D remains unclear. CDR1 and CDR2 from the germline V gene are DFQATT and SNEGSKA (reference sequence). CDR3 length: 12 amino acids. Trimming left V 0 bases short and J 5 bases short, with 8 bases between. CDR3 bases: TGCAGTGCTAGAGACGGTATCCACGAGCAGTACTTC. This gives the protein CSARDGIHEQYF.

The V gene is TRBV12-3 or TRBV12-4, the J gene TRBJ1-1; TRBD1 matches 9 bases. The trim removed 5 bases at V and 0 bases at J, leaving 7 bases unmatched. The CDR3 length is 16 residues. CDR3 loop: CASSPWTGALNTEAFF. CDR3 sequence (DNA): TGTGCCAGCAGTCCGTGGACAGGGGCCTTGAACACTGAAGCTTTCTTT.

This clonotype was seen many times. The chain combines TRBV7-2 with TRBJ2-1; D may be TRBD1 or TRBD2 (5 bases each). The CDR3 has 16 residues. Germline values: CDR1 SGHTA, CDR2 FQGNSA. With 5 bases removed from V and 0 bases from J, the gap between germline ends came to 14 bases. The CDR3 here is CASSLGPGSSYNEQFF. CDR3 coding DNA: TGTGCCAGCAGCCTGGGGCCGGGGAGCTCCTACAATGAGCAGTTCTTC.

This chain joins TRBV28 and TRBJ1-5; weak D call: TRBD1 (5 bases). Germline V lookup: CDR1 MDHEN, CDR2 SYDVKM. The CDR3 has 16 residues. V lost 5 bases, J lost 2 bases, and 16 bases lay in between. The CDR3 region has the DNA TGTGCCAGCAGTCCCTACCAGGGATTAGGCAATCAGCCCCAGCATTTT. Translating gives CASSPYQGLGNQPQHF.

The chain joins TRBV20-1 to TRBJ2-3; weak D call: TRBD1 (6 bases). Germline values: CDR1 DFQATT, CDR2 SNEGSKA (reference sequence). This CDR3 has 15 residues. V gave up 5 bases and J gave up 4 bases, with 19 bases separating them. The CDR3 DNA reads TGCAGTGCTGGGAGAGGGCAGGGGATCGCAGATACGCAGTATTTT. It codes for CSAGRGQGIADTQYF.

This clonotype was seen at least ten times. The chain is built from TRBV20-1 and TRBJ2-4; 7 bases map to TRBD2. The CDR3 length is 14 residues. V shed 1 base, J shed 6 bases, and the junction held 6 bases outside the gene matches. Germline V gene data show CDR1 as DFQATT and CDR2 as SNEGSKA (reference sequence). DNA for the CDR3: TGCAGTGCTAGAGTGCGGGGGATGGGAAACATTCAGTACTTC. Encoded protein: CSARVRGMGNIQYF.

This clonotype occurred many times. The chain couples TRBV7-3 to TRBJ2-1, with TRBD2 matching over 12 bases. CDR1 SGHTA and CDR2 FQGTGA come from the germline V gene. After removal of 3 bases from V and 8 bases from J, the junction contained 14 bases not matched to a gene. The CDR3 has 18 amino acids. The CDR3 DNA reads as TGTGCCAGCAGCTTTAGTCCCGTTCCTAGCGGGAGGGAAGATGAGCAGTTCTTC. It codes for CASSFSPVPSGREDEQFF.

The rearrangement uses TRBV19 and TRBJ2-1; 10 bases fit TRBD2. V gave up 6 bases and J gave up 12 bases; unmatched junction bases: 8. The CDR3 length is 13 residues. Looked up from germline, CDR1 is LNHDA and CDR2 is SQIVND (reference sequence). CDR3: CASRGLAVNWQFF. The CDR3 region has the DNA TGTGCCAGTAGAGGACTAGCGGTTAATTGGCAGTTCTTC. Looking up the rest from reference TRBV19 and TRBJ2-1 gives the full variable domain: DGGITQSPKYLFRKEGQNVTLSCEQNLNHDAMYWYRQDPGQGLRLIYYSQIVNDFQKGDIAEGYSVSREKKESFPLTVTSAQKNPTAFYLCASRGLAVNWQFFGPGTRLTVL.

This clonotype was detected ten times or more. V is TRBV7-9 and J is TRBJ2-7; maybe TRBD1 (6 bases). Germline CDR1 and CDR2: SEHNR and FQNEAQ (reference sequence). The V and J ends lost 2 bases and 5 bases respectively, with 16 bases between them. The CDR3 loop spans 15 amino acids. CDR3 loop: CASSLTIQDSHEQYF. The CDR3 DNA reads TGTGCCAGCAGCTTAACAATCCAGGACAGCCACGAGCAGTACTTC.

This clonotype was counted at least ten times. This chain connects TRBV2 to TRBJ2-3; 10 bases agree with TRBD2. Germline V gives CDR1 SNHLY, CDR2 FYNNEI. Trimming took 5 bases from V and 1 from J; bases not matched to a gene: 9. This CDR3 is built from 17 residues. CDR3 loop: CASSKPSGSFGTDTQYF. CDR3 DNA: TGTGCCAGCAGTAAGCCTAGCGGGAGCTTTGGCACAGATACGCAGTATTTT.

The count of this clonotype is one. With a much larger clone just one base away, this may be a read error. The gene calls are TRBV29-1 and TRBJ2-1; tentatively, D is TRBD2 (6 bases). The germline V gene has CDR1 SQVTM and CDR2 ANQGSEA. This CDR3 is 15 amino acids long. The V end lost 1 base, the J end lost 6 bases, and 16 bases lay between the germline ends. In DNA, the CDR3 is TGCAGCGTTGAAGCTCGGGGGATGAGTAGCAATGAGCAGTTCTTC. Protein product: CSVEARGMSSNEQFF.

This clonotype was counted ten times or more. The chain joins TRBV11-2 to TRBJ2-3; 12 bases agree with TRBD1. Trimming removed 3 bases from V and 6 bases from J; junction bases left unmatched: 4. Germline lookup yields CDR1 SGHAT and CDR2 FQNNGV. This CDR3 is 15 amino acids long. CDR3 residues: CASSLGQGAGDTQYF. CDR3 sequence (DNA): TGTGCCAGCAGCTTGGGACAGGGGGCGGGGGATACGCAGTATTTT.

The chain links TRBV19 to TRBJ2-1, with a weak D call TRBD1 (5 bases). The V gene lost 6 bases and the J gene lost 2 bases, with 11 bases spanning the gap. Germline-derived CDR1 and CDR2 are LNHDA and SQIVND (reference sequence). The CDR3 totals 14 residues. CDR3 DNA sequence: TGTGCCAGTAGCGGACACTTTACCTACAATGAGCAGTTCTTC. Translation: CASSGHFTYNEQFF.

This clonotype was counted between two and nine times. The genes are TRBV6-1 and TRBJ2-6; D call uncertain. Per germline, CDR1 MNHNS and CDR2 SASEGT. CDR3 length: 15 residues. V lost 6 bases and J lost 2, with 11 bases in between. CDR3 in amino acids: CASSLDGPGANVLTF. The CDR3 nucleotides are TGTGCCAGCAGCCTCGACGGCCCTGGGGCCAACGTCCTGACTTTC.

Concerning this clonotype: A far larger clone is off by one base, so a read error is likely. The chain uses TRBV2 and TRBJ2-5; 8 bases agree with TRBD2. The CDR3 spans 14 residues. V lost 5 bases and J lost 11; bases outside the gene matches: 13. Germline CDR1 and CDR2: SNHLY and FYNNEI. The CDR3 DNA follows: TGTGCCAGCAGTAACCGGACTAGCAAGGATGAGCAGTACTTC. Protein sequence: CASSNRTSKDEQYF.

This clonotype was detected ten times or more. The chain recombines TRBV20-1 with TRBJ2-2; 13 bases fit TRBD2. This CDR3 comprises 16 residues. The V gene end was trimmed by 0 bases and the J gene end by 4 bases; junction bases not matched to a gene: 2. The germline V gene has CDR1 DFQATT and CDR2 SNEGSKA (reference sequence). For the CDR3, the DNA is TGCAGTGCTAGAGAGCGGACTAGCGGGAGCACCGGGGAGCTGTTTTTT. It is translated as CSARERTSGSTGELFF.

This clonotype was picked up many times. The chain recombines TRBV20-1 with TRBJ2-5; 11 bases are a match to TRBD2. CDR3 length: 14 residues. With 4 bases clipped from V and 5 bases from J, the junction kept 6 bases outside the gene matches. Germline-derived CDR1 and CDR2 are DFQATT and SNEGSKA (reference sequence). The CDR3 bases are TGCAGTGCTAATAGCGGGAGGGCCAGGGAGACCCAGTACTTC. This encodes CSANSGRARETQYF.

This clonotype was seen many times. The V gene is TRBV6-1, the J gene TRBJ1-1; 10 positions agree with TRBD1. V lost 6 bases, J lost 2 bases, and 12 bases stayed unmatched. The CDR3 runs to 17 residues. The germline V gene encodes CDR1 MNHNS and CDR2 SASEGT. The CDR3 DNA reads as TGTGCCAGCAGAAAGGGGACAGGGGCGATCCTTAACACTGAAGCTTTCTTT. This encodes CASRKGTGAILNTEAFF.

This clonotype has more than one count but fewer than ten. The CDR3 ends on some other residue instead of the conserved phenylalanine or tryptophan, so this is likely a read error. The chain recombines TRBV20-1 with TRBJ2-2; possible D gene TRBD1, 5 bases. Looked up from germline, CDR1 is DFQATT and CDR2 is SNEGSKA (reference sequence). The CDR3 loop spans 16 amino acids. V lost 5 bases and J 1 base, leaving 17 bases between the germline ends. The CDR3, as DNA: TGCAGTGCTGACCAACTCAGGGTTCTGAACACCGGGGAGCTGTTTCTT. Translated, it gives CSADQLRVLNTGELFL.